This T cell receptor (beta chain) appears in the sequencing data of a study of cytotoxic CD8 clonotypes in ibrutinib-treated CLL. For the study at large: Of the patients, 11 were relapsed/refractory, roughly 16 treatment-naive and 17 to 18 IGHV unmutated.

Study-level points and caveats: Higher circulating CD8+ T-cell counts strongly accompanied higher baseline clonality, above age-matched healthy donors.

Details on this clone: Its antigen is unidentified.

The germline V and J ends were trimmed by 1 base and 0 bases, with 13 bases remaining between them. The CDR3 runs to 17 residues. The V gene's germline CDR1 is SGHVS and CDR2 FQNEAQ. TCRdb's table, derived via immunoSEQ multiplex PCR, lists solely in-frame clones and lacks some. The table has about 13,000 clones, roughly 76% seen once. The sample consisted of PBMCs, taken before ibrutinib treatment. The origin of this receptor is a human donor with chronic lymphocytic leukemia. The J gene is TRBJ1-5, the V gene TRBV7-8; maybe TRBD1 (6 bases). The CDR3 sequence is CASSLVGGTTSNQPQHF. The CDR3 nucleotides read TGTGCCAGCAGCTTAGTTGGAGGGACAACTAGCAATCAGCCCCAGCATTTT.